Each of the 12 T cell receptor beta chains below was sequenced from the same sample in a study of blood T cell repertoires in COVID-19. TCRdb's table, derived via immunoSEQ multiplex PCR, lists solely in-frame clones and lacks some. The repertoire holds about 110,000 clones, with 88% as singletons. Sequenced input: peripheral blood. The receptors originated from a woman aged 50 to 60 with acute or convalescent COVID-19.

The chain couples TRBV9 to TRBJ2-2; 8 bases are a match to TRBD2. The germline CDR1 and CDR2 sequences are SGDLS and YYNGEE. The CDR3 covers 15 residues. Trimming at V came to 2 bases and at J to 3 bases, leaving 3 bases not matched to a gene. The CDR3 nucleotides are TGTGCCAGCAGCGTTACTAGCGGCCACACCGGGGAGCTGTTTTTT. Translating gives CASSVTSGHTGELFF.

The V call is TRBV5-1, the J call TRBJ1-2; no clear D. Germline CDR1 SGHRS, CDR2 YFSETQ. V was pared by 1 base and J by 7 bases, with 11 bases between. The CDR3 is made up of 13 amino acids. The CDR3 region is CASSLIAEGGYTF. The CDR3 DNA sequence: TGCGCCAGCAGCTTGATCGCGGAGGGTGGCTACACCTTC.

V usage is TRBV28 and J usage is TRBJ2-3, with D maybe TRBD1 (6 bases). Trimming shortened V by 4 bases and J by 9 bases, and 29 bases separated the two germline ends. Germline assignment: CDR1 MDHEN and CDR2 SYDVKM. This CDR3 is built from 18 residues. In nucleotides, the CDR3 is TGTGCCAGCAGTTCCCCGGGTGTTAGGGGGAACGGGAAGGCAACGCAGTATTTT. Its protein product is CASSSPGVRGNGKATQYF.

A single count supports this clone. In DNA, the CDR3 is TGTGCCAGCAGCGTCCGACAGGGGGAGGACGAGCAGTACTTC. Translation gives CASSVRQGEDEQYF. This chain uses TRBV9 with TRBJ2-5, with 9 bases fitting TRBD1. The closer fit of TRBJ2-7 to the DNA end suggests the J call may be wrong. The CDR3 length is 14 residues. In germline, CDR1 is SGDLS, CDR2 YYNGEE.

The V call is TRBV2, the J call TRBJ2-3, with 7 bases that match TRBD2. Germline-derived CDR1 and CDR2 are SNHLY and FYNNEI. V was pared by 6 bases and J by 0 bases, with 6 bases of the junction left unmatched. CDR3 length: 15 residues. CDR3 residues: CASRSQRGSTDTQYF. CDR3 DNA sequence: TGTGCCAGCAGATCCCAGCGGGGTAGCACAGATACGCAGTATTTT.

This chain connects TRBV25-1 to TRBJ1-1; D is possibly TRBD1 (6 bases). Germline V gene data show CDR1 as MGHDK and CDR2 as SYGVNS. The germline V and J ends were trimmed by 6 bases and 7 bases, with 18 bases remaining between them. The CDR3 length is 14 residues. The DNA for the CDR3 is TGTGCCAGCAGCCCCGGGACATCTACGTTTGAAGCTTTCTTT. Translating it yields CASSPGTSTFEAFF.

The chain employs TRBV7-2 and TRBJ2-7, with 10 nucleotides matching TRBD1. Germline V gives CDR1 SGHTA, CDR2 FQGNSA. CDR3 length: 14 amino acids. J gave up 3 bases and V 5 bases, and 4 bases lay outside the gene matches. Here the CDR3 DNA reads TGTGCCAGCAGCGACAGGGGGCGCTTCTACGAGCAGTACTTC. Translated, it gives CASSDRGRFYEQYF.

As for this clone: This same CDR3 is encoded by further DNA sequences in the sample. The J gene is TRBJ1-5, the V gene TRBV2; D unresolved. The CDR3 is 14 amino acids. Germline V gives CDR1 SNHLY, CDR2 FYNNEI. V lost 6 bases, J lost 2 bases, and 11 bases lay in between. CDR3 in DNA: TGTGCCAGCAGCCCGGGAAGAGGCAATCAGCCCCAGCATTTT. It is translated as CASSPGRGNQPQHF.

A single count supports this clone. The J gene is TRBJ1-1, the V gene TRBV7-9; 11 bases are shared with TRBD1. V lost 5 bases and J lost 4; bases outside the gene matches: 15. The V gene's germline CDR1 is SEHNR and CDR2 FQNEAQ (reference sequence). The CDR3 is 18 amino acids. The CDR3 DNA follows: TGTGCCAGCAGCACTAGGGTGGGACAGGGGGGTTTCGGCACTGAAGCTTTCTTT. This gives the protein CASSTRVGQGGFGTEAFF.

The rearrangement joins TRBV28 to TRBJ1-1; D ambiguous. V shed 5 bases and J shed 3 bases, with 16 bases lying between them. CDR1 MDHEN and CDR2 SYDVKM come from the germline V gene. The CDR3 spans 15 residues. The DNA of the CDR3 is TGTGCCAGCAGTAAATGGACCGGGAGGGACACTGAAGCTTTCTTT. Amino acids: CASSKWTGRDTEAFF.

The table lists this clone with a count of one. V usage is TRBV7-9 and J usage is TRBJ2-5; tentatively, D is TRBD2 (5 bases). Germline CDR1 SEHNR, CDR2 FQNEAQ (reference sequence). The CDR3 runs 14 residues. V shed 5 bases and J shed 2 bases, with 12 bases lying between them. CDR3 nucleotide sequence: TGTGCCAGCAGCCGAGGGATGCCTCAAGAGACCCAGTACTTC. It yields the protein CASSRGMPQETQYF.

The chain combines TRBV6-5 with TRBJ2-7, with 11 bases that match TRBD1. This CDR3 region has 15 residues. Germline lookup yields CDR1 MNHEY and CDR2 SVGAGI. Trimming at V came to 6 bases and at J to 3 bases, leaving 7 bases not matched to a gene. This chain's CDR3 is CASSIGQGALYEQYF. The DNA of the CDR3 is TGTGCCAGCAGCATCGGACAGGGGGCGCTCTACGAGCAGTACTTC.